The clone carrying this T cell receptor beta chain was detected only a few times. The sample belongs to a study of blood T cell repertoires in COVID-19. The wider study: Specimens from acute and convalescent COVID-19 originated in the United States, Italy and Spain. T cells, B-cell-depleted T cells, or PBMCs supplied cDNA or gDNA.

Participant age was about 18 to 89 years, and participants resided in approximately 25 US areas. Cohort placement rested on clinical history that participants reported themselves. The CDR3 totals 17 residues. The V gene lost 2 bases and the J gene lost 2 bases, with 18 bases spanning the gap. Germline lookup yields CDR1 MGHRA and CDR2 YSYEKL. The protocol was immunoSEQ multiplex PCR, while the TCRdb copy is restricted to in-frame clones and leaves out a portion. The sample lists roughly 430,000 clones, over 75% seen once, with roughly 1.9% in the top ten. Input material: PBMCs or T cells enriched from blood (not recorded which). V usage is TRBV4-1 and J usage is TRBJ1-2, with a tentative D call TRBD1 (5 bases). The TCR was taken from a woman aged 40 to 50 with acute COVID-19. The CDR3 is CASSQQFPGLLNYGYTF. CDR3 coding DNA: TGCGCCAGCAGCCAACAATTCCCGGGACTTCTCAACTATGGCTACACCTTC.